This passage covers 18 T cell receptor beta chains from one sample sequenced in a study of shared clonotypes between healthy human individuals. Generated by immunoSEQ multiplex PCR, the TCRdb table keeps only in-frame clones and is missing some. The table shows hundreds of thousands of clones, with roughly 96% occurring only once. In the naive CD8 group, cells lacked CD45RO and were positively selected for CCR7, so terminally differentiated effector memory CD45RA+ cells were left out. Sequences were obtained from naive CD8+ T cells sorted from blood. The source is a woman aged 25 to 39 in good health.

This clone was recorded only once. The chain joins TRBV5-4 to TRBJ1-1; D gene ambiguous. Looked up from germline, CDR1 is SGHNT and CDR2 is YYREEE (reference sequence). The CDR3 has 11 residues. V gave up 6 bases and J gave up 1 base, with 4 bases separating them. CDR3 sequence (DNA): TGTGCCAGCATCGAGAACACTGAAGCTTTCTTT. Protein sequence: CASIENTEAFF.

The V and J genes are TRBV29-1 and TRBJ2-1; a weak D match, TRBD2 (6 bases). The germline V and J ends were trimmed by 0 bases and 9 bases, with 18 bases remaining between them. The CDR3 totals 15 residues. The germline V gene encodes CDR1 SQVTM and CDR2 ANQGSEA. CDR3 sequence (DNA): TGCAGCGTTGAAGATGGGAGACTAGTTGTAGCTGAGCAGTTCTTC. Translation gives CSVEDGRLVVAEQFF.

The rearrangement uses TRBV5-6 and TRBJ1-4; 9 bases map to TRBD1. With 5 bases clipped from V and 3 bases from J, the junction kept 11 bases outside the gene matches. From germline, CDR1 is SGHDT and CDR2 YYEEEE. The CDR3 has 17 amino acids. The CDR3 loop is CASSYRDRAAANEKLFF. The CDR3, as DNA: TGTGCCAGCAGTTACCGGGACAGGGCTGCTGCTAATGAAAAACTGTTTTTT.

This rearrangement joins TRBV5-1 to TRBJ2-3; 12 bases fit TRBD2. Germline V gene sequence: CDR1 SGHRS, CDR2 YFSETQ. The CDR3 is 17 amino acids. Unmatched junction bases numbered 13, after V lost 5 bases and J lost 6 bases. The CDR3 sequence: CASSIGLAGSIGDTQYF. In nucleotides, the CDR3 is TGCGCCAGCAGTATAGGACTAGCGGGATCGATTGGGGATACGCAGTATTTT.

This chain uses TRBV7-9 with TRBJ1-3; no reliable D call. Germline CDR1 and CDR2: SEHNR and FQNEAQ (reference sequence). This CDR3 has 14 amino acids. The V gene lost 5 bases and the J gene lost 4 bases, with 12 bases spanning the gap. The CDR3 DNA follows: TGTGCCAGCAGCGGAGACGGCCCGGGAAACACCATATATTTT. Translation: CASSGDGPGNTIYF.

CDR3 nucleotide sequence: TGTGCCAGCAGCGGAGACAGGGGGCAAGAGACCCAGTACTTC. Its translation is CASSGDRGQETQYF. V gene TRBV13 combines with J gene TRBJ2-5; 9 bases are shared with TRBD1. The germline V gene encodes CDR1 PRHDT and CDR2 FYEKMQ (reference sequence). Trimming took 5 bases from V and 2 from J; bases not matched to a gene: 3. CDR3 length: 14 amino acids.

The chain has TRBV6-5 and TRBJ2-7; tentative D call: TRBD2 (6 bases). Germline CDR1 and CDR2: MNHEY and SVGAGI. The V end was cut by 0 bases, the J end by 11 bases, with 17 bases between. This CDR3 is built from 14 residues. The CDR3 DNA reads TGTGCCAGCAGTTACTCGTCGGGACTGGAGGATGAGTACTTC. This translates into CASSYSSGLEDEYF.

The V and J genes are TRBV27 and TRBJ2-7; 14 positions agree with TRBD2. CDR1 MNHEY and CDR2 SMNVEV come from the germline V gene (reference sequence). Unmatched junction bases numbered 18, after V lost 11 bases and J lost 6 bases. This CDR3 is built from 17 residues. Here the CDR3 reads CASGLVQGTSGSREQYF. The CDR3 region has the DNA TGTGCCTCCGGATTGGTCCAGGGGACTAGCGGGAGTCGCGAGCAGTACTTC.

This clone has only a few counts. The genes are TRBV11-2 and TRBJ1-2; unclear D gene. Germline V gives CDR1 SGHAT, CDR2 FQNNGV. This CDR3 is 11 amino acids long. Trimming took off 4 bases at V and 8 bases at J, with 8 bases between the two ends. In nucleotides, the CDR3 is TGTGCCAGCAGCTCTCCCGGGGGCTACACCTTC. The encoded protein is CASSSPGGYTF.

The chain has TRBV19 and TRBJ1-5, with D perhaps matching TRBD1 (5 bases). The CDR3 length is 16 residues. Germline V gives CDR1 LNHDA, CDR2 SQIVND (reference sequence). V was shortened by 4 bases and J by 0 bases, with 13 bases between the two germline ends. CDR3 nucleotide sequence: TGTGCCAGTAGTAGGTCAGGGTACTATAGCAATCAGCCCCAGCATTTT. Translation: CASSRSGYYSNQPQHF.

This clone was seen a single time. This chain uses TRBV9 with TRBJ2-1; 13 bases map to TRBD2. The ends lost 7 bases at V and 7 bases at J; junction bases unmatched: 8. Germline assignment: CDR1 SGDLS and CDR2 YYNGEE. The CDR3 spans 15 residues. The CDR3 DNA sequence: TGTGCCAGCGACCCCGGGACTAGCGGGACGAATGAGCAGTTCTTC. Protein product: CASDPGTSGTNEQFF. The full variable domain, with the rest looked up from reference TRBV9 and TRBJ2-1, is DSGVTQTPKHLITATGQRVTLRCSPRSGDLSVYWYQQSLDQGLQFLIQYYNGEERAKGNILERFSAQQFPDLHSELNLSSLELGDSALYFCASDPGTSGTNEQFFGPGTRLTVL.

The J gene is TRBJ2-7, the V gene TRBV9; TRBD2 agrees at 7 bases. The V and J ends lost 0 bases and 6 bases, in that order; junction bases with no gene match: 9. CDR1 SGDLS and CDR2 YYNGEE come from the germline V gene. This CDR3 spans 15 amino acids. The CDR3 sequence: CASSVGSSGTSEQYF. CDR3 nucleotide sequence: TGTGCCAGCAGCGTAGGATCCAGCGGGACCTCCGAGCAGTACTTC. The full variable domain, rest sourced from reference TRBV9 and TRBJ2-7, is DSGVTQTPKHLITATGQRVTLRCSPRSGDLSVYWYQQSLDQGLQFLIQYYNGEERAKGNILERFSAQQFPDLHSELNLSSLELGDSALYFCASSVGSSGTSEQYFGPGTRLTVT.

This chain uses TRBV7-3 with TRBJ2-7, with D maybe TRBD1 (5 bases). The CDR3 is made up of 13 amino acids. The V gene lost 5 bases and the J gene lost 0 bases, with 8 bases spanning the gap. CDR1 and CDR2 (germline): SGHTA, FQGTGA. This chain's CDR3 is CASSGADSYEQYF. CDR3 DNA sequence: TGTGCCAGCAGCGGGGCAGACTCCTACGAGCAGTACTTC. The variable domain in full, completed from reference TRBV7-3 and TRBJ2-7, reads GAGVSQTPSNKVTEKGKYVELRCDPISGHTALYWYRQSLGQGPEFLIYFQGTGAADDSGLPNDRFFAVRPEGSVSTLKIQRTERGDSAVYLCASSGADSYEQYFGPGTRLTVT.

DNA for the CDR3: TGTGCCAGCAGTTTATTTCCAGGGATGAAGACCCAGTACTTC. It is translated as CASSLFPGMKTQYF. The chain links TRBV27 to TRBJ2-5, with a tentative D call TRBD1 (5 bases). Germline V gene lookup returns CDR1 MNHEY and CDR2 SMNVEV (reference sequence). The V end was cut by 1 base, the J end by 6 bases, with 12 bases between. The CDR3 has 14 amino acids.

The V call is TRBV10-2, the J call TRBJ1-1; no definite D call. The V end was cut by 7 bases, the J end by 1 base, with 13 bases between. CDR1 is WSHSY, CDR2 SAAADI, per germline. CDR3 size: 14 residues. CDR3 in DNA: TGCGCCAGCACCCCCCCGCCGCCGAACACTGAAGCTTTCTTT. Translation: CASTPPPPNTEAFF.

The gene calls are TRBV28 and TRBJ2-3; 7 bases are shared with TRBD2. Trimming took 6 bases from V and 2 from J; bases not matched to a gene: 17. The V gene's germline CDR1 is MDHEN and CDR2 SYDVKM. This CDR3 has 18 amino acids. CDR3 DNA sequence: TGTGCCAGCAGGTCTTCCCGGGACTATATAGACTACACAGATACGCAGTATTTT. This encodes CASRSSRDYIDYTDTQYF. The entire variable domain, with the rest obtained from reference TRBV28 and TRBJ2-3, is as follows: DVKVTQSSRYLVKRTGEKVFLECVQDMDHENMFWYRQDPGLGLRLIYFSYDVKMKEKGDIPEGYSVSREKKERFSLILESASTNQTSMYLCASRSSRDYIDYTDTQYFGPGTRLTVL.

The chain recombines TRBV9 with TRBJ2-1; TRBD2 is a possible D gene (5 bases). The CDR3 extends over 14 amino acids. Germline values: CDR1 SGDLS, CDR2 YYNGEE. Trimming cost V 4 bases and J 3 bases, with 11 bases left between them. This CDR3 reads CASSRGEFYNEQFF. DNA for the CDR3: TGTGCCAGCAGCCGGGGAGAGTTCTACAATGAGCAGTTCTTC.

A note on this clone: Other DNA sequences within the sample encode an identical CDR3. The chain couples TRBV5-1 to TRBJ1-4; D is ambiguous. This CDR3 contains 15 residues. CDR1 and CDR2 (germline): SGHRS, YFSETQ. V lost 0 bases and J 0 bases, leaving 6 bases between the germline ends. CDR3 protein: CASSLGVATNEKLFF. CDR3 nucleotide sequence: TGCGCCAGCAGCTTGGGGGTCGCAACTAATGAAAAACTGTTTTTT.